This T cell receptor beta chain was sequenced for a study of blood T cell repertoires in COVID-19 (dated by TCRdb to 2018 to 2021). Study-level background: Samples covering the acute and convalescent phases of COVID-19 were provided by collaborators in the United States, Italy and Spain. The material from the prospective study consisted of cDNA or gDNA derived from T cells, B-cell-depleted T cells, or PBMCs. Deeply sampled blood TCRbeta repertoires from subjects exposed to, actively infected with, or recovered from COVID-19 were included in the dataset. The repertoires were made available in a free public database intended to serve as a resource for research on the immune response to SARS-CoV-2. Samples were obtained from the ongoing ImmuneRACE study (first 160 participants) and from 1,254 subjects provided by 6 global collaborators. A de-identified subject ID, COVID-19 status, age in years and sex were almost always included in the sample metadata. HLA class I and class II types, where available, came from metadata supplied by the sample provider rather than from assay-based typing.

From the cysteine through the phenylalanine, the CDR3 covers 15 amino acids. Only the CDR3 portion is preserved as DNA: 45 bases, with reading frame beginning at the first base. Germline trimming: 0 bases from V, 3 bases from J; junction bases outside gene matches: 5. CDR1 and CDR2 were assigned from the germline V gene as SGDLS and YYNGEE. TCRbeta CDR3 regions were amplified from genomic DNA using the immunoSEQ Assay, a bias-controlled multiplex PCR. Per the source publication's procedure: The number of nucleated cells in each sample was estimated from the amplification of reference gene primers within the assay. Sequence reads were collapsed and filtered to measure the absolute abundance of every unique TCRbeta CDR3 rearrangement. For each sample, productive Simpson clonality was calculated as the square root of Simpson's diversity index across productive rearrangements. TCRdb limited this immuneACCESS table to in-frame rearrangements with V and J called. A share of clones is missing; checked studies link under half to unresolved V genes, and the rest is unexplained. V and J calls and clone size are as listed in that table; D and trimming were resolved from the DNA. This sample comprises under 120,000 clones, 65% to 75% of them detected only once. The top ten hold 5% to 6.5% of the sample.

Study-level results and caveats: The quantity of clinical and demographic metadata differed by source and by participant and was supplied without curation.

Each collaborating institution followed its own protocols to collect whole blood in K2EDTA tubes. For TCRbeta analysis, collaborators shipped samples in one of three forms: frozen whole blood, isolated PBMCs, or DNA extracted from either of those sample types. In this sample, this clone turned up a few times. What antigen it recognizes has not been identified. No much larger clone exists at a distance of one base, and base qualities are not known. Sequencing was carried out using peripheral blood. The chain employs TRBV9 and TRBJ2-7, and 8 junction bases match TRBD2. The source is a man of 80 years or more with acute or convalescent COVID-19. The nucleotide sequence reads as follows: TGTGCCAGCAGCGTAGATTCGGGAGGGCTCTACGAGCAGTACTTC. Its protein is CASSVDSGGLYEQYF.